This passage covers 9 T cell receptor beta chains from one sample sequenced in a study of cytomegalovirus exposure and HLA in healthy donors. The PCR ran on 60 Vbeta and 13 Jbeta primers. Measured with immunoSEQ multiplex PCR; TCRdb has only the in-frame clones, and not every one. Among 150,000 to 200,000 clones listed, about four fifths were seen once. Sequencing used PBMCs. The receptors were sampled from a woman between 18 and 29 years old in good health and CMV-seropositive.

This clone was seen just once. The gene calls are TRBV28 and TRBJ2-2; D gene unclear. The CDR3 length is 13 residues. Germline CDR1 MDHEN, CDR2 SYDVKM. Deletions cut 6 bases from V and 0 bases from J, with 5 bases between. The CDR3, as DNA: TGTGCCAGCAGAGCGTCGAACACCGGGGAGCTGTTTTTT. Residues: CASRASNTGELFF.

This clone was seen more than once but under ten times. The chain uses TRBV28 and TRBJ1-1; tentatively, D is TRBD1 (6 bases). CDR1 and CDR2 (germline): MDHEN, SYDVKM. The V and J ends lost 3 bases and 4 bases respectively, with 15 bases between them. The CDR3 totals 15 residues. CDR3 sequence: CASSFSGEGVTEAFF. The CDR3 coding sequence is TGTGCCAGCAGTTTTAGTGGGGAGGGGGTCACTGAAGCTTTCTTT. The full variable domain, completed using reference TRBV28 and TRBJ1-1, is DVKVTQSSRYLVKRTGEKVFLECVQDMDHENMFWYRQDPGLGLRLIYFSYDVKMKEKGDIPEGYSVSREKKERFSLILESASTNQTSMYLCASSFSGEGVTEAFFGQGTRLTVV.

This rearrangement joins TRBV9 to TRBJ1-2, with 8 nucleotides matching TRBD1. Germline CDR1 and CDR2: SGDLS and YYNGEE. The length of the CDR3 is 16 residues. V shed 4 bases, J shed 3 bases, and the junction held 11 bases outside the gene matches. In nucleotides, the CDR3 is TGTGCCAGCAGCCCCACGACAGGGGCGAACTACTATGGCTACACCTTC. This sequence encodes CASSPTTGANYYGYTF.

This clone was seen just once. The rearrangement joins TRBV5-8 to TRBJ1-2; TRBD1 is a possible D gene (6 bases). Germline V gene data show CDR1 as SGHTS and CDR2 as YDEGEE. The V and J ends lost 3 bases and 7 bases respectively, with 13 bases between them. The CDR3 has 13 amino acids. CDR3 protein: CASSWGTMGGYTF. CDR3 coding DNA: TGTGCCAGCAGCTGGGGGACAATGGGTGGCTACACCTTC.

The chain uses TRBV7-2 and TRBJ2-5; 9 positions agree with TRBD1. J lost 3 bases, V lost 5 bases, and 10 bases had no gene match. CDR3 length equals 16 residues. Germline V gene data show CDR1 as SGHTA and CDR2 as FQGNSA. As DNA, the CDR3 is TGTGCCAGCAGCGGGGGGTGGACAGGGGATAAAGAGACCCAGTACTTC. This codes for CASSGGWTGDKETQYF.

This clone was detected a few times. CDR3 residues: CASNTQGPQETQYF. The CDR3 bases are TGTGCCAGCAATACACAGGGACCCCAAGAGACCCAGTACTTC. This rearrangement joins TRBV28 to TRBJ2-5; a possible D gene is TRBD1 (6 bases). V was pared by 7 bases and J by 1 base, with 13 bases between. CDR3 length: 14 amino acids. Germline loops: CDR1 MDHEN, CDR2 SYDVKM.

The J gene is TRBJ1-2, the V gene TRBV19; weak D call: TRBD1 (5 bases). The germline V and J ends were trimmed by 1 base and 3 bases, with 9 bases remaining between them. The germline V gene encodes CDR1 LNHDA and CDR2 SQIVND (reference sequence). The CDR3 is made up of 14 amino acids. The CDR3 reads CASSIGWGYYGYTF. CDR3 DNA: TGTGCCAGTAGTATAGGTTGGGGCTACTATGGCTACACCTTC.

V is TRBV25-1 and J is TRBJ2-5; 9 nucleotides match TRBD2. Per germline, CDR1 MGHDK and CDR2 SYGVNS. This CDR3 spans 15 amino acids. Germline trimming cut 3 bases from V and 5 bases from J; bases unmatched to any gene: 7. The CDR3 here is CASSEGGGAGETQYF. DNA of the CDR3: TGTGCCAGCAGTGAGGGCGGGGGGGCCGGGGAGACCCAGTACTTC. Filled out from reference TRBV25-1 and TRBJ2-5, the complete variable domain reads EADIYQTPRYLVIGTGKKITLECSQTMGHDKMYWYQQDPGMELHLIHYSYGVNSTEKGDLSSESTVSRIRTEHFPLTLESARPSHTSQYLCASSEGGGAGETQYFGPGTRLLVL.

This chain uses TRBV25-1 with TRBJ2-7; maybe TRBD1 (6 bases). This CDR3 has 12 residues. Trimming shortened V by 5 bases and J by 3 bases, and 8 bases separated the two germline ends. The germline V gene encodes CDR1 MGHDK and CDR2 SYGVNS. The DNA of the CDR3 is TGTGCCAGCAGTCCGACAGGCTACGAGCAGTACTTC. It yields the protein CASSPTGYEQYF.